Each of the 25 T cell receptor beta chains below was sequenced from the same sample in a study of blood T cells in healthy people across ages (dated by TCRdb to between 2014 and 2017). Library method: 5' RACE. A second PCR of about 6 to 11 cycles was performed with a sample-barcoded 5' primer and a J-beta primer mix. TCRdb redid the processing of the public reads, applying fastp at Q25 and MiXCR, and retained in-frame beta chains. Rows matching on CDR3 protein sequence are summarized as one entry with the most common DNA and genes. The table for this sample lists some 1.8 million distinct CDR3 sequences; around 40% of them were counted only once. The ten biggest clones cover under 30% of the sample. Sequenced input: blood. The source is a human donor in good health.

The chain uses TRBV29-1 and TRBJ1-2; no clear D gene. The germline gives CDR1 SQVTM, CDR2 ANQGSEA. CDR3 size: 12 residues. V lost 3 bases, J lost 2 bases, and 7 bases lay in between. The CDR3 sequence is CSVERNNYGYTF. In DNA form, the CDR3 reads TGCAGCGTTGAGAGAAACAACTATGGCTACACCTTC.

This clonotype was picked up a small number of times. The chain uses TRBV6-1 and TRBJ2-4, with 10 bases identical to TRBD1. The J call is uncertain, as TRBJ2-5 better fits the DNA end. CDR1 and CDR2 from the germline V gene are MNHNS and SASEGT. The length of the CDR3 is 15 residues. The CDR3 nucleotides read TGTGCCAGCAGTGAAATGAGGACAGGGGGAGAGACCCAGTACTTC. It is translated as CASSEMRTGGETQYF.

The chain couples TRBV9 to TRBJ2-4, with D uncertain. The DNA end favors TRBJ2-7, so the J call may be wrong. This CDR3 comprises 14 residues. The V gene's germline CDR1 is SGDLS and CDR2 YYNGEE. CDR3 DNA: TGTGCCAGCAGCGCGGACGGCTTCTCCTACGAGCAGTACTTC. Its protein is CASSADGFSYEQYF.

The rearrangement uses TRBV12-3 or TRBV12-4 and TRBJ2-3; D is undetermined. Trimming left V 7 bases short and J 0 bases short, with 11 bases between. CDR3 length: 14 amino acids. The CDR3 sequence is CASNPTRSTDTQYF. Here the CDR3 DNA reads TGTGCCAGCAACCCGACGAGAAGCACAGATACGCAGTATTTT.

The sample holds one count of this clonotype. V and J are TRBV10-3 and TRBJ1-1, with D perhaps TRBD1 (5 bases). The CDR3 has 15 amino acids. V dropped 0 bases and J dropped 1 base, with 9 bases sitting between them. Per the germline V gene, CDR1 is ENHRY and CDR2 is SYGVKD. The CDR3: CAISESSRENTEAFF. The CDR3 bases are TGTGCCATCAGTGAGTCGAGCAGGGAGAACACTGAAGCTTTCTTT.

V usage is TRBV19 and J usage is TRBJ1-2; TRBD1 might be the D (5 bases). The CDR3 runs to 17 residues. Germline loops: CDR1 LNHDA, CDR2 SQIVND (reference sequence). V shed 7 bases and J shed 4 bases, with 25 bases lying between them. CDR3 bases: TGTGCCAGTACCACGAACGAGGGACTCCCCCTGGGCTATGGCTACACCTTC. Its translation is CASTTNEGLPLGYGYTF.

Only a few counts were recorded for this clonotype. V and J are TRBV7-3 and TRBJ2-4; 8 bases line up with TRBD2. In germline, CDR1 is SGHTA, CDR2 FQGTGA. Trimming cost V 8 bases and J 7 bases; bases outside gene matches: 13. This CDR3 is built from 15 residues. The CDR3 loop is CASPPKAGESNIQYF. The CDR3 nucleotides read TGTGCCAGCCCTCCCAAAGCGGGGGAGTCGAACATTCAGTACTTC. Complete variable domain (other parts from reference TRBV7-3 and TRBJ2-4): GAGVSQTPSNKVTEKGKYVELRCDPISGHTALYWYRQSLGQGPEFLIYFQGTGAADDSGLPNDRFFAVRPEGSVSTLKIQRTERGDSAVYLCASPPKAGESNIQYFGAGTRLSVL.

The V call is TRBV6-4, the J call TRBJ2-6, with D possibly matching TRBD2 (6 bases). The germline V and J ends were trimmed by 2 bases and 0 bases, with 23 bases remaining between them. The CDR3 consists of 21 residues. Germline V gene data show CDR1 as MRHNA and CDR2 as SNTAGT. For the CDR3, the DNA is TGTGCCAGCAGTGACCCTACAGGCTGCGTAGGGACTTTCTCTGGGGCCAACGTCCTGACTTTC. This codes for CASSDPTGCVGTFSGANVLTF.

This clonotype was recorded a few times. The chain carries TRBV20-1 and TRBJ2-1; 8 nucleotides match TRBD1. The CDR3 consists of 13 residues. Germline CDR1 reads DFQATT; CDR2 reads SNEGSKA (reference sequence). V was clipped by 8 bases and J by 6 bases; unmatched bases: 9. The CDR3 reads CSTDRGALNEQFF. In nucleotides, the CDR3 is TGCAGTACAGACAGGGGTGCCCTCAATGAGCAGTTCTTC.

This clonotype showed up just once. The V and J genes are TRBV4-3 and TRBJ1-6; D not certain. Trimming removed 3 bases from V and 9 bases from J, with 15 bases in between. The CDR3 runs 15 residues. CDR1 and CDR2 (germline): LGHNA, YSLEER. The CDR3 region has the DNA TGCGCCAGCAGCCACTCCCTGGAGGTCGGTTCACCCCTCCACTTT. Residues: CASSHSLEVGSPLHF.

In this sample, this clonotype turned up many times. The chain couples TRBV24-1 to TRBJ2-1; possibly TRBD1 for D (7 bases). The germline V and J ends were trimmed by 2 bases and 6 bases, with 10 bases remaining between them. CDR3 length: 14 amino acids. Germline V gene lookup returns CDR1 KGHDR and CDR2 SFDVKD. The CDR3 reads CATSDWQGGNEQFF. As DNA, the CDR3 is TGTGCCACCAGTGATTGGCAGGGGGGCAATGAGCAGTTCTTC.

The chain recombines TRBV2 with TRBJ2-5, with 7 nucleotides matching TRBD2. The CDR3 consists of 15 residues. V dropped 6 bases and J dropped 4; count of bases not matched to a gene: 11. From germline, CDR1 is SNHLY and CDR2 FYNNEI. The CDR3 spells CASRTGRGGRETQYF. The CDR3 DNA sequence: TGTGCCAGCAGGACCGGGCGCGGGGGTCGAGAGACCCAGTACTTC.

This clonotype was seen once. The rearrangement links TRBV6-2 or TRBV6-3 to TRBJ2-1; the D gene could be TRBD1 or TRBD2 (6 bases each). V was trimmed by 6 bases and J by 13 bases, leaving 13 bases between them. This CDR3 comprises 11 residues. The germline gives CDR1 MNHEY, CDR2 SVGEGT. The CDR3 DNA sequence: TGTGCCAGCAGCCACGCGGGACAACAGTTCTTC. It codes for CASSHAGQQFF.

The chain joins TRBV3-1 to TRBJ1-1, with D hard to call. The germline gives CDR1 LGHDT, CDR2 YNNKEL (reference sequence). The CDR3 is made up of 12 amino acids. The V gene lost 0 bases and the J gene lost 5 bases, with 4 bases spanning the gap. CDR3 sequence: CASSQDMTEAFF. The CDR3 nucleotides are TGTGCCAGCAGCCAAGATATGACTGAAGCTTTCTTT.

This clonotype has only a few counts. The genes are TRBV29-1 and TRBJ2-7; a weak D match, TRBD1 (7 bases). The CDR3 is made up of 14 amino acids. The V end lost 1 base, the J end lost 3 bases, and 13 bases lay between the germline ends. In germline, CDR1 is SQVTM, CDR2 ANQGSEA. The CDR3 protein is CSVEGPRGDYEQYF. In nucleotides, the CDR3 is TGCAGCGTTGAAGGGCCCAGGGGGGACTACGAGCAGTACTTC.

This clonotype was seen a handful of times. The rearrangement joins TRBV5-1 to TRBJ2-5, with 7 bases aligning to TRBD1. The closer fit of TRBJ2-7 to the DNA end suggests the J call may be wrong. The CDR3 consists of 14 residues. Germline loops: CDR1 SGHRS, CDR2 YFSETQ. The CDR3 region has the DNA TGCGCCAGCAGCTTACAGGGGTTTCAATACGAGCAGTACTTC. As protein: CASSLQGFQYEQYF.

V gene TRBV6-5 combines with J gene TRBJ1-1, with 8 bases fitting TRBD1. With V trimmed by 5 bases and J by 4 bases, 6 bases remained unmatched. Germline loops: CDR1 MNHEY, CDR2 SVGAGI. This CDR3 contains 14 residues. The CDR3 loop reads CASSRTGSATEAFF. CDR3 in DNA: TGTGCCAGCAGTAGGACAGGGTCGGCCACTGAAGCTTTCTTT.

This clonotype was counted only a few times. The V and J genes are TRBV10-3 and TRBJ2-7; possible D gene TRBD2, 6 bases. Germline loops: CDR1 ENHRY, CDR2 SYGVKD. V gave up 4 bases and J gave up 1 base, with 8 bases separating them. The CDR3 sequence is 13 residues long. The chain's CDR3 is CAISGGVSYEQYF. CDR3 coding DNA: TGTGCCATCAGTGGGGGGGTTTCCTACGAGCAGTACTTC.

The chain couples TRBV10-3 to TRBJ1-2; no clear D gene. Per germline, CDR1 ENHRY and CDR2 SYGVKD. Trimming cost V 3 bases and J 0 bases, with 8 bases left between them. The CDR3 consists of 14 residues. The DNA for the CDR3 is TGTGCCATCAGTGATCTTTTAGCTAACTATGGCTACACCTTC. Translation: CAISDLLANYGYTF.

This chain links TRBV6-6 with TRBJ2-3, with TRBD2 matching 7 bases. Germline V gene data show CDR1 as MNHNY and CDR2 as SVGAGI (reference sequence). The CDR3 has 16 amino acids. V gave up 5 bases and J gave up 0 bases; unmatched junction bases: 8. The chain's CDR3 is CASSPGTTLSTDTQYF. The DNA of the CDR3 is TGTGCCAGCAGTCCCGGGACTACCCTCAGCACAGATACGCAGTATTTT.

This sequence joins TRBV4-3 and TRBJ1-2; possibly TRBD1 for D (5 bases). The CDR3 totals 15 residues. Trimming shortened V by 4 bases and J by 4 bases, and 16 bases separated the two germline ends. Germline V gene sequence: CDR1 LGHNA, CDR2 YSLEER. The CDR3 DNA reads as TGCGCCAGCAGCCGAGATTTGGGCGGGGGCTATGGCTACACCTTC. This gives the protein CASSRDLGGGYGYTF.

The chain couples TRBV2 to TRBJ2-1, with 7 bases lining up with TRBD1. The CDR3 sequence is 15 residues long. J gave up 4 bases and V 1 base, and 4 bases lay outside the gene matches. Germline V gives CDR1 SNHLY, CDR2 FYNNEI. The CDR3 DNA is TGTGCCAGCAGTGAAGTACAGGGGCTATACAATGAGCAGTTCTTC. Encoded protein: CASSEVQGLYNEQFF.

This clonotype was recorded many times. This chain connects TRBV7-2 to TRBJ2-5; D not resolved. The germline V gene encodes CDR1 SGHTA and CDR2 FQGNSA. This CDR3 has 15 amino acids. Trimming took off 7 bases at V and 1 base at J, with 16 bases between the two ends. The chain's CDR3 is CASTKTRPSQETQYF. The CDR3 region has the DNA TGTGCCAGCACAAAGACACGCCCAAGCCAAGAGACCCAGTACTTC.

The chain joins TRBV27 to TRBJ1-2, with 9 bases identical to TRBD1. The V and J ends lost 4 bases and 3 bases, in that order; junction bases with no gene match: 12. Germline CDR1 is MNHEY and CDR2 is SMNVEV (reference sequence). CDR3 length: 17 amino acids. The CDR3 DNA reads as TGTGCCAGCAGTTCCGACTCTACGGGACAGGGTGACTATGGCTACACCTTC. Translated: CASSSDSTGQGDYGYTF.

The rearrangement uses TRBV3-1 and TRBJ1-5, with D possibly TRBD1 on 6 matching bases. The germline V gene encodes CDR1 LGHDT and CDR2 YNNKEL (reference sequence). The ends were cut back, 1 base at V and 7 bases at J, with 14 bases in the middle. This CDR3 is 15 amino acids long. As DNA, the CDR3 is TGTGCCAGCAGCCAAGCAGAGGGGGTAGGCCAGCCCCAGCATTTT. This sequence encodes CASSQAEGVGQPQHF.